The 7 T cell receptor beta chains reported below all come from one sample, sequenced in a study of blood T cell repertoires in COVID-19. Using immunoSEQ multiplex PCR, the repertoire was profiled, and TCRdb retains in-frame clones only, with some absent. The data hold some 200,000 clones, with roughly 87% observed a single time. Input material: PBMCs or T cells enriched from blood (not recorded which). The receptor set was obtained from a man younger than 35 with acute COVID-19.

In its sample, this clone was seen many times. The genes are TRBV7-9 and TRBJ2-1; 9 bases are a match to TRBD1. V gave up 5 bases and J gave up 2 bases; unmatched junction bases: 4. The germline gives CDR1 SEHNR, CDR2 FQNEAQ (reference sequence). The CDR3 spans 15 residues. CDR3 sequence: CASSARDRAYNEQFF. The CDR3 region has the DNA TGTGCCAGCAGCGCCCGGGACAGGGCCTACAATGAGCAGTTCTTC.

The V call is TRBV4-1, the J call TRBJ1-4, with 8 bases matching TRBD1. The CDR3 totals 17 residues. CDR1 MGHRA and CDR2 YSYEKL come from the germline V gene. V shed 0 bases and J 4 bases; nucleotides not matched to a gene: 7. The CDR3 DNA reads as TGCGCCAGCAGCCAAGATGCTCCGGGACAGGATAATGAAAAACTGTTTTTT. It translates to CASSQDAPGQDNEKLFF.

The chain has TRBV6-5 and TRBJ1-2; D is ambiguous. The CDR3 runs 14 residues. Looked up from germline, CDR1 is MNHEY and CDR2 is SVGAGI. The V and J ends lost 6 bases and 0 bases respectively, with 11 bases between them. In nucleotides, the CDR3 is TGTGCCAGCAGAGACAACGGGGCTAACTATGGCTACACCTTC. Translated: CASRDNGANYGYTF.

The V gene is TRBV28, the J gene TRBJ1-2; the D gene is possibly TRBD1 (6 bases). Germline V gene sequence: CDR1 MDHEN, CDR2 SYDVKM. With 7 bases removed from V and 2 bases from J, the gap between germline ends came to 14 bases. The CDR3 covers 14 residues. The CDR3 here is CASNVGGGNYGYTF. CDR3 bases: TGTGCCAGCAACGTAGGGGGGGGAAACTATGGCTACACCTTC.

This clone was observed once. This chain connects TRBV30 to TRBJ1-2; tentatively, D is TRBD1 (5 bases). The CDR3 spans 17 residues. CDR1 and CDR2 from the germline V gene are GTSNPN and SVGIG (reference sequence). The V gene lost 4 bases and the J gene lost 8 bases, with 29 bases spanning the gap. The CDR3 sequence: CAWNLGSRGAGISGYTF. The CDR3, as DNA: TGTGCCTGGAATTTGGGATCGCGTGGGGCGGGGATAAGCGGCTACACCTTC.

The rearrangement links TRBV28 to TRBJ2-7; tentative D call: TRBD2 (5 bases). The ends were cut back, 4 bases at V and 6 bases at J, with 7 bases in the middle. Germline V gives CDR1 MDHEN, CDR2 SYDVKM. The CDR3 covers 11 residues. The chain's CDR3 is CASSWTGEQYF. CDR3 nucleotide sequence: TGTGCCAGCAGTTGGACTGGCGAGCAGTACTTC.

CDR3 in amino acids: CASRRGREETQYF. The CDR3 DNA is TGTGCCAGCAGGCGCGGGAGGGAAGAGACCCAGTACTTC. The chain employs TRBV7-9 and TRBJ2-5, with 9 bases aligning to TRBD2. Germline values: CDR1 SEHNR, CDR2 FQNEAQ (reference sequence). The CDR3 runs to 13 residues. Trimming took 6 bases from V and 3 from J; bases not matched to a gene: 2.